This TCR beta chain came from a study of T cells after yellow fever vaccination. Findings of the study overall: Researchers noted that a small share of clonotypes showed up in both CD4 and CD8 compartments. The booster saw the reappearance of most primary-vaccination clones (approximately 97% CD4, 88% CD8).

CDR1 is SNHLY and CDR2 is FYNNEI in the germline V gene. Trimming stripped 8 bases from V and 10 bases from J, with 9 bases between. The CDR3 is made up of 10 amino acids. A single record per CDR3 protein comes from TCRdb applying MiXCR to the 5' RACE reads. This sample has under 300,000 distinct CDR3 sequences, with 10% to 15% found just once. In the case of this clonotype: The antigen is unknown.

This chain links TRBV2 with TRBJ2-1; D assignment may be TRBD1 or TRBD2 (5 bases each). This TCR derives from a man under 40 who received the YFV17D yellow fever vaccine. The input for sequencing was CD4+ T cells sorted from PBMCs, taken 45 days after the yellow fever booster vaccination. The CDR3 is CASAEGEQFF. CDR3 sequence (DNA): TGTGCCAGCGCTGAGGGGGAGCAGTTCTTC.